This T cell receptor (beta chain) was sequenced during a study of identical twins. TCRdb called the 5' RACE reads again in MiXCR, with one record for every CDR3 protein. The sample has around 500,000 distinct CDR3 sequences; 11% to 15% are singletons. Regarding the study as a whole: The study reached conclusions through statistical analysis that was cross-sectional, not following the same donors.

Concerning this clonotype: The antigen is undetermined.

Per germline, CDR1 SGHTA and CDR2 FQGNSA. CDR3 length equals 18 residues. Losses at the gene ends were 0 bases for V and 4 bases for J; bases not matched to a gene: 6. A further study also used this sample, focusing on yellow fever vaccine responses in identical twins.

Sample: CD4+ T cells sorted from blood. The chain links TRBV7-2 to TRBJ2-3, with 14 bases that match TRBD2. This receptor was identified in a woman under 30 in good health. The chain's CDR3 is CASSLAKTSGRASDTQYF. In nucleotides, the CDR3 is TGTGCCAGCAGCTTAGCAAAGACTAGCGGGAGGGCCTCAGATACGCAGTATTTT.